This passage covers 7 T cell receptor beta chains from one sample sequenced in a study of blood T cell repertoires in COVID-19. Profiled with immunoSEQ multiplex PCR; TCRdb holds only in-frame clones, not every one. Here the sample spans 90,000 to 150,000 clones, 75% to 85% being singletons. The specimen was peripheral blood. Receptors originate from a woman aged 80 or over with acute or convalescent COVID-19.

This clone was found a few times. This CDR3 reads CASSGQYTGELFF. As DNA, the CDR3 is TGTGCCAGCAGCGGACAGTACACCGGGGAGCTGTTTTTT. The chain carries TRBV2 and TRBJ2-2, with a possible D match to TRBD1 (6 bases). The CDR3 is 13 residues long. The germline V gene has CDR1 SNHLY and CDR2 FYNNEI. V lost 6 bases and J 3 bases, leaving 8 bases between the germline ends. The full variable domain, in which reference TRBV2 and TRBJ2-2 provide the parts outside the CDR3, is EPEVTQTPSHQVTQMGQEVILRCVPISNHLYFYWYRQILGQKVEFLVSFYNNEISEKSEIFDDQFSVERPDGSNFTLKIRSTKLEDSAMYFCASSGQYTGELFFGEGSRLTVL.

V usage is TRBV19 and J usage is TRBJ2-7; unclear D gene. The CDR3 consists of 13 residues. Between the trimmed V and J ends, which lost 6 bases and 2 bases, there was a span of 11 bases. Germline V CDR1 and CDR2: LNHDA, SQIVND (reference sequence). CDR3 sequence: CASSDSAAYEQYF. CDR3 sequence (DNA): TGTGCCAGTAGCGACTCAGCCGCCTACGAGCAGTACTTC.

V gene TRBV18 combines with J gene TRBJ2-2; 9 positions match TRBD2. CDR3 length: 14 amino acids. With V trimmed by 3 bases and J by 7 bases, 3 bases remained unmatched. Germline assignment: CDR1 KGHSH and CDR2 LQKENI. The CDR3 DNA sequence: TGTGCCAGCTCACCGGGACTAGCCTTCGGGGAGCTGTTTTTT. Translated, it gives CASSPGLAFGELFF.

The chain combines TRBV15 with TRBJ2-2; 7 bases are shared with TRBD1. The CDR3 is made up of 17 amino acids. The germline V gene encodes CDR1 LNHNV and CDR2 YYDKDF (reference sequence). J lost 4 bases, V lost 8 bases, and 16 bases had no gene match. CDR3 DNA sequence: TGTGCCACCTGTTCTATGGGCAAGGGGGCGTCCACCGGGGAGCTGTTTTTT. Protein: CATCSMGKGASTGELFF.

For this clone: The sample carries other DNA sequences with the same CDR3. The J gene is TRBJ1-1, the V gene TRBV28, with a possible D match to TRBD1 (5 bases). The CDR3 has 13 amino acids. Trimming shortened V by 3 bases and J by 0 bases, and 5 bases separated the two germline ends. Germline V gene data show CDR1 as MDHEN and CDR2 as SYDVKM. CDR3 DNA: TGTGCCAGCAGTTTGGGGCTGAACACTGAAGCTTTCTTT. Translation gives CASSLGLNTEAFF.

The V gene is TRBV18, the J gene TRBJ2-5; TRBD2 matches at 11 bases. Trimming cost V 3 bases and J 3 bases; bases outside gene matches: 0. The germline V gene has CDR1 KGHSH and CDR2 LQKENI. The CDR3 contains 14 residues. The chain's CDR3 is CASSPGLAEETQYF. CDR3 sequence (DNA): TGTGCCAGCTCACCGGGACTAGCGGAAGAGACCCAGTACTTC.

A single count supports this clone. This sequence joins TRBV18 and TRBJ1-2, with TRBD1 matching 7 bases. Looked up from germline, CDR1 is KGHSH and CDR2 is LQKENI. V shed 3 bases and J 4 bases; nucleotides not matched to a gene: 2. The CDR3 is 13 residues long. Here the CDR3 DNA reads TGTGCCAGCTCACCCCGGGACAGCTATGGCTACACCTTC. Amino acids: CASSPRDSYGYTF.